Below, 23 T cell receptor beta chains from the same sample are listed, as sequenced in a study of graft-versus-host responses after intestinal transplantation. Some clones are missing from TCRdb's copy, which holds only in-frame ones; the method was immunoSEQ multiplex PCR. The data contain some 46,000 clones, roughly 95% of them singletons. Sequencing was performed on PBMCs, taken approximately 360 days after intestinal transplant. The receptors originated from a human patient who received an intestinal transplant, so some T cells may come from the graft donor.

The CDR3 nucleotides are TGCGCCAGCAGCTCGACTAGCGGGGCCCTACTTAGCACAGATACGCAGTATTTT. This encodes CASSSTSGALLSTDTQYF. The V call is TRBV5-1, the J call TRBJ2-3, with 11 positions matching TRBD2. The CDR3 has 18 amino acids. The trim removed 3 bases at V and 0 bases at J, leaving 9 bases unmatched. CDR1 and CDR2 from the germline V gene are SGHRS and YFSETQ. Looking up the rest from reference TRBV5-1 and TRBJ2-3 gives the full variable domain: KAGVTQTPRYLIKTRGQQVTLSCSPISGHRSVSWYQQTPGQGLQFLFEYFSETQRNKGNFPGRFSGRQFSNSRSEMNVSTLELGDSALYLCASSSTSGALLSTDTQYFGPGTRLTVL.

This chain connects TRBV12-5 to TRBJ2-1; D is possibly TRBD1 (5 bases). The germline CDR1 and CDR2 sequences are LGHNT and FRNRAP. The CDR3 is made up of 15 amino acids. Trimming left V 0 bases short and J 4 bases short, with 10 bases between. The CDR3 sequence: CASGLVQGVYNEQFF. The CDR3 DNA reads TGTGCTAGTGGTTTGGTGCAAGGGGTTTACAATGAGCAGTTCTTC.

The rearrangement links TRBV6-5 to TRBJ2-1; D is undetermined. V lost 2 bases and J 3 bases, leaving 5 bases between the germline ends. This CDR3 has 13 residues. Germline CDR1 reads MNHEY; CDR2 reads SVGAGI. DNA for the CDR3: TGTGCCAGCAGTTACACTGGCTACAATGAGCAGTTCTTC. As protein: CASSYTGYNEQFF.

The rearrangement links TRBV6-1 to TRBJ1-1; 8 bases are shared with TRBD1. V was pared by 4 bases and J by 3 bases, with 10 bases of the junction left unmatched. The CDR3 length is 16 residues. The V gene's germline CDR1 is MNHNS and CDR2 SASEGT. CDR3 loop: CASSGTGRGRDTEAFF. The CDR3 region has the DNA TGTGCCAGCAGTGGGACAGGGAGGGGAAGGGACACTGAAGCTTTCTTT.

The chain links TRBV4-1 to TRBJ1-5; D not certain. The CDR3 consists of 14 residues. Germline V CDR1 and CDR2: MGHRA, YSYEKL. Deletions cut 3 bases from V and 3 bases from J, with 9 bases between. The CDR3 sequence: CASSQLAANQPQHF. DNA of the CDR3: TGCGCCAGCAGCCAGTTGGCGGCCAATCAGCCCCAGCATTTT.

The chain has TRBV14 and TRBJ2-1, with 11 bases fitting TRBD2. After removal of 0 bases from V and 8 bases from J, the junction contained 9 bases not matched to a gene. The CDR3 loop spans 17 amino acids. The germline V gene has CDR1 SGHDN and CDR2 FVKESK. CDR3 protein: CASSQDVIAGGLDEQFF. DNA of the CDR3: TGTGCCAGCAGCCAAGATGTGATAGCGGGGGGGCTCGATGAGCAGTTCTTC.

This rearrangement joins TRBV29-1 to TRBJ2-7, with a possible D match to TRBD2 (5 bases). The CDR3 runs to 17 residues. V lost 0 bases to trimming and J lost 2 bases, with 20 bases between them. Germline-derived CDR1 and CDR2 are SQVTM and ANQGSEA. Here the CDR3 reads CSVEDPSGNSRPYEQYF. Here the CDR3 DNA reads TGCAGCGTTGAAGATCCTTCGGGGAACTCTAGGCCCTACGAGCAGTACTTC.

The genes are TRBV27 and TRBJ2-1; D remains unclear. The germline CDR1 and CDR2 sequences are MNHEY and SMNVEV (reference sequence). The CDR3 consists of 16 residues. V was clipped by 3 bases and J by 4 bases, with 16 bases between them. The CDR3 sequence is CASSFPPGPEYNEQFF. The CDR3 nucleotides read TGTGCCAGCAGTTTTCCGCCCGGACCGGAATACAATGAGCAGTTCTTC.

The J gene is TRBJ2-3, the V gene TRBV7-3; 7 bases are shared with TRBD1. Germline-derived CDR1 and CDR2 are SGHTA and FQGTGA. CDR3 length equals 14 residues. V lost 4 bases to trimming and J lost 2 bases; unmatched junction nucleotides: 3. As DNA, the CDR3 is TGTGCCAGCAGCTGGGACAGATACACAGATACGCAGTATTTT. Encoded protein: CASSWDRYTDTQYF.

V is TRBV29-1 and J is TRBJ2-5, with D perhaps TRBD2 (5 bases). Matching the DNA end better, TRBJ2-7 makes the J call doubtful. Germline V gene lookup returns CDR1 SQVTM and CDR2 ANQGSEA. The CDR3 covers 15 residues. CDR3 sequence (DNA): TGCAGCGTTGAATCGCCCAAGCGGAACGCCTACGAGCAGTACTTC. Its protein product is CSVESPKRNAYEQYF.

This clone was picked up one time. The chain combines TRBV7-9 with TRBJ2-7; no definite D call. The CDR3 runs 12 residues. Germline-derived CDR1 and CDR2 are SEHNR and FQNEAQ (reference sequence). V lost 5 bases and J lost 1, with 6 bases in between. CDR3 region: CASSATSYEQYF. In DNA, the CDR3 is TGTGCCAGCAGCGCAACTTCCTACGAGCAGTACTTC.

This clone has just one count. V is TRBV6-5 and J is TRBJ2-7; 8 bases map to TRBD1. V dropped 4 bases and J dropped 6; count of bases not matched to a gene: 5. The germline CDR1 and CDR2 sequences are MNHEY and SVGAGI. The length of the CDR3 is 13 residues. The chain's CDR3 is CASSFPGQAEQYF. The CDR3, as DNA: TGTGCCAGCAGTTTCCCGGGACAGGCCGAGCAGTACTTC.

This chain links TRBV19 with TRBJ2-2; D uncertain. With 5 bases removed from V and 7 bases from J, the gap between germline ends came to 11 bases. The CDR3 runs to 13 residues. Germline values: CDR1 LNHDA, CDR2 SQIVND (reference sequence). CDR3 protein: CASSLLAFGELFF. The CDR3 DNA reads TGTGCCAGTAGTCTATTAGCTTTCGGGGAGCTGTTTTTT.

V is TRBV4-1 and J is TRBJ2-4; 15 nucleotides agree with TRBD2. The CDR3 extends over 18 amino acids. Losses at the gene ends were 4 bases for V and 0 bases for J; bases not matched to a gene: 4. CDR1 is MGHRA, CDR2 YSYEKL, per germline. The CDR3 spells CASSLGLAGGIAKNIQYF. The CDR3, as DNA: TGCGCCAGCAGCCTGGGACTAGCGGGGGGAATAGCCAAAAACATTCAGTACTTC.

This clone was seen once. V usage is TRBV18 and J usage is TRBJ1-4; D possibly corresponds to TRBD1 (6 bases). Trimming removed 6 bases at V and 5 bases at J, with 10 bases between. The CDR3 loop spans 13 amino acids. Germline CDR1 reads KGHSH; CDR2 reads LQKENI. The DNA of the CDR3 is TGTGCCAGCTCGACAGGTGAAAATGAAAAACTGTTTTTT. It specifies CASSTGENEKLFF.

The V gene is TRBV5-4, the J gene TRBJ1-6; no firm D call. The CDR3 spans 13 residues. Germline V gene sequence: CDR1 SGHNT, CDR2 YYREEE (reference sequence). The V end lost 2 bases, the J end lost 7 bases, and 7 bases lay between the germline ends. The CDR3 region has the DNA TGTGCCAGCAGCTTCGGCGGGAATTCACCCCTCCACTTT. It codes for CASSFGGNSPLHF.

This clone is a singleton in its sample. The rearrangement links TRBV5-1 to TRBJ1-2; TRBD1 matches 7 bases. CDR3 length: 16 residues. Germline V gene data show CDR1 as SGHRS and CDR2 as YFSETQ. V shed 4 bases, J shed 13 bases, and the junction held 22 bases outside the gene matches. In nucleotides, the CDR3 is TGCGCCAGCAGCGACCCCGCCCGGGACAGTTTACATGTGTGCACCTTC. Its translation is CASSDPARDSLHVCTF.

CDR3 nucleotides: TGTGCCAGCAGCTTAGGATTAGGGGGACCGAACACCGGGGAGCTGTTTTTT. It encodes CASSLGLGGPNTGELFF. The rearrangement joins TRBV11-3 to TRBJ2-2; D might be TRBD1 (6 bases). The CDR3 runs 17 residues. Germline lookup yields CDR1 SGHNT and CDR2 YENEEA. V shed 1 base and J shed 0 bases, with 12 bases lying between them.

The chain carries TRBV6-5 and TRBJ1-4; no definite D call. Looked up from germline, CDR1 is MNHEY and CDR2 is SVGAGI. The ends were cut back, 6 bases at V and 0 bases at J, with 11 bases in the middle. This CDR3 has 15 residues. CDR3 DNA sequence: TGTGCCAGCAGATACGCTGTTGCAACTAATGAAAAACTGTTTTTT. Protein product: CASRYAVATNEKLFF.

This clone has a single count. The chain uses TRBV18 and TRBJ2-7; D possibly corresponds to TRBD1 (6 bases). CDR1 KGHSH and CDR2 LQKENI come from the germline V gene. The length of the CDR3 is 14 residues. Trimming cost V 3 bases and J 2 bases, with 11 bases left between them. The CDR3 coding sequence is TGTGCCAGCTCACCTCAGGGGACAACCTACGAGCAGTACTTC. This codes for CASSPQGTTYEQYF.

This clone appeared a single time. The chain joins TRBV28 to TRBJ2-1, with D possibly TRBD2 on 6 matching bases. Germline V lookup: CDR1 MDHEN, CDR2 SYDVKM. Between the trimmed V and J ends, which lost 1 base and 7 bases, there was a span of 11 bases. CDR3 length equals 14 residues. The CDR3 region has the DNA TGTGCCAGCAGTTTATCGGGAGTGGGGAATGAGCAGTTCTTC. Protein sequence: CASSLSGVGNEQFF.

The chain has TRBV11-2 and TRBJ2-3; 11 nucleotides line up with TRBD2. Germline lookup yields CDR1 SGHAT and CDR2 FQNNGV. The CDR3 sequence is 16 residues long. J was trimmed by 3 bases and V by 2 bases; bases with no gene match: 4. CDR3 in amino acids: CASSLLAGGRTDTQYF. As DNA, the CDR3 is TGTGCCAGCAGCTTACTAGCGGGAGGTCGGACAGATACGCAGTATTTT.

The chain is built from TRBV19 and TRBJ1-3; D is uncertain. The CDR3 is made up of 13 amino acids. Germline V CDR1 and CDR2: LNHDA, SQIVND (reference sequence). V lost 6 bases, J lost 4 bases, and 10 bases lay in between. For the CDR3, the DNA is TGTGCCAGTAGCCCGGGCCAGGGAAACACCATATATTTT. The encoded protein is CASSPGQGNTIYF.